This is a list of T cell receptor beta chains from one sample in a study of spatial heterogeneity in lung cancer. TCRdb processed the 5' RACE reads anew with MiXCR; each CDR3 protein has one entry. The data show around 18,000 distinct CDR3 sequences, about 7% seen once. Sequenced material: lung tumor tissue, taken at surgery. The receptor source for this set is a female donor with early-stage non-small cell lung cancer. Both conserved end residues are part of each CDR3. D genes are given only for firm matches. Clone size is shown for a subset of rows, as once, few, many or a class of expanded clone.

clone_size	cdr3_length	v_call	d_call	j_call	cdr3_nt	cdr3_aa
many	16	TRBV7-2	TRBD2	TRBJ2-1	TGTGCCAGCAGCTGGAACAGCGGGGGGGCCTACAATGAGCAGTTCTTC	CASSWNSGGAYNEQFF
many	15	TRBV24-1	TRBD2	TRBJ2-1	TGTGCCACCAGTGATCGGGCGGGGGGGTTCCACGAGCAGTTCTTC	CATSDRAGGFHEQFF
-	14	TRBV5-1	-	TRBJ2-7	TGCGCCAGCGGCTCTGGCGGTCCGACCTACGAGCAGTACTTC	CASGSGGPTYEQYF
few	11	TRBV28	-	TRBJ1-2	TGTGCCAGCAGTGGAGACTATGGCTACACCTTC	CASSGDYGYTF
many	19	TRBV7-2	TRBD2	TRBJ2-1	TGTGCCAGCAGCTTAGGGCCTAGAACACTAGCGGGGGGACCCAATGAGCAGTTCTTC	CASSLGPRTLAGGPNEQFF
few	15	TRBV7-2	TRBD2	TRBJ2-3	TGTGCCAGCAGCTCTAGCGGGGGCCCCTTGAATACGCAGTATTTT	CASSSSGGPLNTQYF
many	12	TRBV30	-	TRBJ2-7	TGTGCCTGGAGTGAGGTCCAGGGCGAGCAGTACTTC	CAWSEVQGEQYF
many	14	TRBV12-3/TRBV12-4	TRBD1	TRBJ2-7	TGTGCCAGCAGGCCGGGACAGGGATCCTACGAGCAGTACTTC	CASRPGQGSYEQYF
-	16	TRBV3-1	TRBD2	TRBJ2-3	TGTGCCAGCAGCCAAAGACTAGCGGGGGCAGCAGATACGCAGTATTTT	CASSQRLAGAADTQYF
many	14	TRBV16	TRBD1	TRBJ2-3	TGTGCCACCAAGGGACAGCAAAGCACAGATACGCAGTATTTT	CATKGQQSTDTQYF
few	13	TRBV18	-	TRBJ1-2	TGTGCCAGCTCTTCGGGAAACAACTATGGCTACACCTTC	CASSSGNNYGYTF
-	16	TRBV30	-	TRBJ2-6	TGTGCCTGGAGTGCCAGTGGGACAACTGGGGCCAACGTCCTGACTTTC	CAWSASGTTGANVLTF
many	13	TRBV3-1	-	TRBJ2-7	TGTGCCAGCAGCCTCGACAGGGAGGGCGAGCAGTACTTC	CASSLDREGEQYF
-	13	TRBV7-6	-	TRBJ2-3	TGTGCCAGCAGCTTAGGCTACACAGATACGCAGTATTTT	CASSLGYTDTQYF
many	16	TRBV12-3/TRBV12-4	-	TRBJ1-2	TGTGCCAGCAGCGTCACAGAAGTAGAAGCTAACTATGGCTACACCTTC	CASSVTEVEANYGYTF
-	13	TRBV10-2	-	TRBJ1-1	TGCGCCAGCAACCAGTTCCTTAACACTGAAGCTTTCTTT	CASNQFLNTEAFF
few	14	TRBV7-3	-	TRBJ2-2	TGTGCCAGCAGCTTAAAAGGTTCGCCCGCGGAGCTGTTTTTT	CASSLKGSPAELFF
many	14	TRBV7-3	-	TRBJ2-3	TGTGCCAGCACCCTCGGGGGCCCCGGGGATACGCAGTATTTT	CASTLGGPGDTQYF
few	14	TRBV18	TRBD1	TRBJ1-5	TGTGCCAGCTCACCCGACAGGGGCAATCAGCCCCAGCATTTT	CASSPDRGNQPQHF
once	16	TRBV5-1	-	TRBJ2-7	TGCGCCAGCAGCCTCGAGGTGGGGGCGAAGTATTACGAGCAGTACTTC	CASSLEVGAKYYEQYF
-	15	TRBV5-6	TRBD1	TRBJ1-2	TGTGCCAGCAGTTTGTCGGGACAGGGGGCCGCTGGCTACACCTTC	CASSLSGQGAAGYTF
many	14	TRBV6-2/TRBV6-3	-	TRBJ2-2	TGTGCCAGCACCGTACAGGGCGTTGGCGGGGAGCTGTTTTTT	CASTVQGVGGELFF
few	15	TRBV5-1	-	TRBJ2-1	TGCGCCAGCAGCATAACTCCGTACTCCTACAATGAGCAGTTCTTC	CASSITPYSYNEQFF
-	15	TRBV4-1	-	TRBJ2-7	TGCGCCAGCAGCCACCCGGTGGTGAGGGGTCAAGAGCAGTACTTC	CASSHPVVRGQEQYF
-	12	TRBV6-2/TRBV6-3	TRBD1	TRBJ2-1	TGTGCCAGCAGCGGACAGGGGGCTTATCCGTTCTTC	CASSGQGAYPFF
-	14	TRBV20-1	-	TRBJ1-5	TGCAGTGCCCCTGTGGACAGCCTAAATCAGCCCCAGCATTTT	CSAPVDSLNQPQHF
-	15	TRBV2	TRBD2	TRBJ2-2	TGTGCCAGCAGTGAACTAGCGGGGGGCACCGGGGAGCTGTTTTTT	CASSELAGGTGELFF
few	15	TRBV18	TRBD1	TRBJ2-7	TGTGCCAGCTCACCCCCCGGGACAGGGACCTACGAGCAGTACTTC	CASSPPGTGTYEQYF
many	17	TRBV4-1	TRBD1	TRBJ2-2	TGCGCCAGCAGCCAGGGGGCGGGACAGGGTTCCGACGGGGAGCTGTTTTTT	CASSQGAGQGSDGELFF
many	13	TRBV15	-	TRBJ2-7	TGTGCCACCAGCCGCGAGGGGGGTGAAGAGCAGTACTTC	CATSREGGEEQYF
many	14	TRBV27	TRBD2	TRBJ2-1	TGTGCCAGCAGTCTAGCGGGGTACTACAATGAGCAGTTCTTC	CASSLAGYYNEQFF
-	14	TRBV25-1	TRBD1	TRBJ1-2	TGTGCCAGCAGTGACCCACAGGGGAACTATGGCTACACCTTC	CASSDPQGNYGYTF
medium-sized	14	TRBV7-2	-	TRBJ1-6	TGTGCCAGCAGCCCTCAGGTTGCTAATTCACCCCTCCACTTT	CASSPQVANSPLHF